The rows below give T cell receptor beta chains drawn from one sample of a study of blood T cell repertoires in COVID-19. Data came from immunoSEQ multiplex PCR; TCRdb stores just in-frame clones and leaves some out. This sample has approximately 400,000 clones, with more than 75% found just once. Sample: PBMCs or T cells enriched from blood (not recorded which). The receptors were sampled from a woman younger than 35 who had recovered from COVID-19. CDR3s leave out the opening cysteine and the closing phenylalanine or tryptophan.

TRBV5-1,TRBJ2-3,ASSLVLAGGHDTQY
TRBV6-4,TRBJ2-3,ASSDGGTSGANTQY
TRBV7-9,TRBJ1-1,ASRSFTGGWGTEAF
TRBV4-1,TRBJ1-1,ASSQDWTGGWNTEAF
TRBV30,TRBJ1-3,AWSVRLSSGNTIY
TRBV5-1,TRBJ1-2,ASSLGQNTNYGYT
TRBV4-1,TRBJ2-7,ASSQVPGADEQY
TRBV13,TRBJ2-7,ASRGQSSYEQY
TRBV19,TRBJ1-6,ASSMGTGNSPLH
TRBV4-1,TRBJ1-5,ASSQDRDNQPQH
TRBV9,TRBJ1-6,ASSWDREGNSPLH
TRBV9,TRBJ1-6,ASSVGQPNSPLH
TRBV7-2,TRBJ2-7,ASSWGGTAYEQY